This T cell receptor (beta chain) originates from a study of blood T cells in healthy people across ages. A second about 7 to 12 cycle PCR used barcoded and J-beta primers. Via MiXCR, TCRdb re-called the 5' RACE reads, giving one row per CDR3 protein. The sample lists 700,000 to 900,000 distinct CDR3 sequences, under 30% seen once, with roughly 3.1% in the top ten. The CDR3 has 17 residues. Germline V gene sequence: CDR1 SGHAT, CDR2 FQNNGV. V lost 3 bases and J 0 bases, leaving 17 bases between the germline ends. These data were likewise used in another study, on T cells of mothers and their children.

This clonotype was sampled from a boy between 10 and 17 years old in good health. Sequences were obtained from blood. The chain combines TRBV11-2 with TRBJ1-2, with unresolved D. In DNA, the CDR3 is TGTGCCAGCAGCTTGCCCGCCCGACGGATGACTAACTATGGCTACACCTTC. Translation gives CASSLPARRMTNYGYTF. The full variable domain, its missing parts supplied by reference TRBV11-2 and TRBJ1-2, is EAGVAQSPRYKIIEKRQSVAFWCNPISGHATLYWYQQILGQGPKLLIQFQNNGVVDDSQLPKDRFSAERLKGVDSTLKIQPAKLEDSAVYLCASSLPARRMTNYGYTFGSGTRLTVV.